This T cell receptor beta chain was recovered during a study of OX40 agonist ivuxolimab in advanced cancers. At the level of the study: The diagnoses of dose-escalation patients were hepatocellular carcinoma, melanoma, renal cell or head and neck cancer.

CDR3 length: 14 amino acids. Trimming stripped 2 bases from V and 4 bases from J, with 9 bases between. Germline values: CDR1 SGHRS, CDR2 YFSETQ. Only in-frame clones appear in the TCRdb table, and some are missing; sequencing was by immunoSEQ multiplex PCR. In the table there are roughly 82,000 clones, around four fifths of which are singletons. The TCR sequence derives from an adult with an advanced solid tumor such as melanoma, head and neck, liver or kidney cancer. Material: CD4+ or CD8+ T cells sorted from blood, obtained in a trial of the OX40 agonist ivuxolimab. The rearrangement uses TRBV5-1 and TRBJ2-2; D might be TRBD1 (5 bases). This CDR3 is CASSFDGATGELFF. CDR3 DNA: TGCGCCAGCAGCTTCGATGGGGCCACCGGGGAGCTGTTTTTT.